These T cell receptor beta chains were read from a single sample in a study of blood T cell repertoires in COVID-19. Measured with immunoSEQ multiplex PCR; TCRdb has only the in-frame clones, and not every one. This table holds some 97,000 clones, about 88% found once. Sequencing was performed on peripheral blood. These receptors all come from a young man in a cohort sampled during active COVID-19. Both conserved end residues are part of each CDR3. Fields, in order: CDR3 length, V gene, J gene, clone size, D gene, CDR3 DNA, CDR3 protein. D genes are given only for firm matches. Rows may omit the clone size; those that give it use once, few, many or a size class.

>18|TRBV3-1/TRBV3-2|TRBJ1-2|NA|NA
TGTGCCAGCAGCCAAGATCCTTCGGTACGCAGCCTTAGCCATGGCTACACCTTC
CASSQDPSVRSLSHGYTF
>14|TRBV7-2|TRBJ1-2|NA|NA
TGTGCCAGCAGCTTAGTGTCGACAGATTATGGCTACACCTTC
CASSLVSTDYGYTF
>15|TRBV6-5|TRBJ1-2|NA|TRBD1
TGTGCCAGCAGTTACAGGGGGCCCCTTTCCTATGGCTACACCTTC
CASSYRGPLSYGYTF
>15|TRBV7-2|TRBJ2-5|NA|TRBD2
TGTGCCAGCAGCTCGGGGGGGCGGAGGGAAGAGACCCAGTACTTC
CASSSGGRREETQYF
>19|TRBV15|TRBJ2-4|NA|TRBD2
TGTGCCACCAGCAGAGATCTAATAGCGGGGGGGCGGACCAAAAACATTCAGTACTTC
CATSRDLIAGGRTKNIQYF
>19|TRBV7-9|TRBJ2-1|NA|TRBD2
TGTGCCAGCAGCTTAGGGACTCTTTCTGGGACTAGCGGGGGTAATGAGCAGTTCTTC
CASSLGTLSGTSGGNEQFF
>18|TRBV19|TRBJ1-4|NA|TRBD1
TGTGCCAGTACCCCGAGGAGTTTTTGGGGACAGCCTAATGAAAAACTGTTTTTT
CASTPRSFWGQPNEKLFF
>14|TRBV5-6|TRBJ1-2|NA|TRBD1
TGTGCCAGCAGCTTCGGACAGGGGCAAAATGGCTACACCTTC
CASSFGQGQNGYTF
>16|TRBV5-1|TRBJ1-1|NA|NA
TGCGCCAGCACCCTAGGGATTTCGGCGGGAAACACTGAAGCTTTCTTT
CASTLGISAGNTEAFF
>14|TRBV9|TRBJ1-2|NA|NA
TGTGCCAGCAGCGTAGTTACAGGGAACTATGGCTACACCTTC
CASSVVTGNYGYTF
>14|TRBV7-8|TRBJ2-5|NA|TRBD2
TGTGCCAGCAGCAGCTCACTAGCGGGGGAGACCCAGTACTTC
CASSSSLAGETQYF
>15|TRBV5-1|TRBJ2-1|NA|TRBD2
TGCGCCAGCAGCTTGGTTAGCGGGGGGTTCAATGAGCAGTTCTTC
CASSLVSGGFNEQFF
>19|TRBV18|TRBJ2-5|NA|NA
TGTGCCAGCTCACCTCGAGCTATGGCGGGGGCCACCCTCCAAGAGACCCAGTACTTC
CASSPRAMAGATLQETQYF
>13|TRBV12-3/TRBV12-4|TRBJ1-4|NA|NA
TGTGCCAGCAGTTTTGACAGTAGTGCAAAACTGTTTTTT
CASSFDSSAKLFF
>16|TRBV4-2|TRBJ2-1|NA|TRBD2
TGTGCCAGCAGCCCCCTCCTAGCGGGGGGGGGCAATGAGCAGTTCTTC
CASSPLLAGGGNEQFF
>14|TRBV29-1|TRBJ2-1|NA|NA
TGCAGCGTTGTCGCGGCTGAATTTTACAATGAGCAGTTCTTC
CSVVAAEFYNEQFF
>13|TRBV2|TRBJ2-7|NA|TRBD2
TGTGCCAGCAGTGGCGGGGGGGACTACGAGCAGTACTTC
CASSGGGDYEQYF
>13|TRBV18|TRBJ2-1|NA|NA
TGTGCCAGCTCACCGCCACAGGGTAATGAGCAGTTCTTC
CASSPPQGNEQFF
>16|TRBV5-1|TRBJ2-4|NA|NA
TGCGCCAGCAGCTTGAGTCCCACTATAGGCAAAAACATTCAGTACTTC
CASSLSPTIGKNIQYF
>19|TRBV3-1/TRBV3-2|TRBJ1-6|once|NA
TGTGCCAGCAGCCAAGATAGGTCAGGAATCCAACTTAATAATTCACCCCTCCACTTT
CASSQDRSGIQLNNSPLHF
>15|TRBV28|TRBJ2-7|NA|TRBD2
TGTGCCAGCAGTTTCCGCGGGGGGCCGACCTACGAGCAGTACTTC
CASSFRGGPTYEQYF
>20|TRBV27|TRBJ1-2|NA|TRBD1
TGTGCCAGCAGTTTCCTCCCCTTACGGGACAGTAGAGGGGGTAACTATGGCTACACCTTC
CASSFLPLRDSRGGNYGYTF
>15|TRBV7-6|TRBJ2-2|NA|NA
TGTGCCAGCAGGGCAGACAGGTTGAACACCGGGGAGCTGTTTTTT
CASRADRLNTGELFF
>13|TRBV12-3/TRBV12-4|TRBJ2-1|NA|NA
TGTGCCAGCAGTTTCGGGAGTCACAATGAGCAGTTCTTC
CASSFGSHNEQFF
>16|TRBV12-5|TRBJ2-2|once|NA
TGTGCTAGTGGTCCGCCGGAGGGGGGGAACGCCGGGGAGCTGTTTTTT
CASGPPEGGNAGELFF
>11|TRBV28|TRBJ1-4|NA|NA
TGTGCCAGCACCGAAGAGGAAAAACTGTTTTTT
CASTEEEKLFF
>16|TRBV6-5|TRBJ1-3|NA|NA
TGTGCCAGCAGTTACTCGGGAGACCCCTCTGGAAACACCATATATTTT
CASSYSGDPSGNTIYF
>14|TRBV6-5|TRBJ1-1|NA|NA
TGTGCCAGCAGTTATGCAGGGGCTAGGACTGAAGCTTTCTTT
CASSYAGARTEAFF
>14|TRBV6-5|TRBJ1-1|NA|NA
TGTGCCACCACCCGGGGGAAGGTAGGAACTGAAGCTTTCTTT
CATTRGKVGTEAFF
>16|TRBV5-1|TRBJ2-5|NA|TRBD2
TGCGCCAGCAGCTGGGGGACTAGCGGGGGTCAAGAGACCCAGTACTTC
CASSWGTSGGQETQYF
>13|TRBV5-1|TRBJ2-1|NA|NA
TGCGCCAGCAGCTTGTCTCGGGTTGCTGAGCAGTTCTTC
CASSLSRVAEQFF
>18|TRBV12-5|TRBJ2-3|NA|TRBD2
TGTGCTAGTGGTTTGGGACTAGCGGGGGGGAGACGCACAGATACGCAGTATTTT
CASGLGLAGGRRTDTQYF
>14|TRBV10-3|TRBJ1-3|NA|NA
TGTGCCAAGATAACAGGGAGCTCTGGAAACACCATATATTTT
CAKITGSSGNTIYF
>16|TRBV6-1|TRBJ1-6|NA|TRBD1
TGTGCCAGCAGTGACTGGGGACAGGATTTAGGTTCACCCCTCCACTTT
CASSDWGQDLGSPLHF
>14|TRBV6-1|TRBJ2-3|NA|NA
TGTGCCAGCAGTGAAGCGCTCCAGGGAGATACGCAGTATTTT
CASSEALQGDTQYF
>13|TRBV7-9|TRBJ2-3|NA|NA
TGTGCCAGCAGCCCGTCCGGGGGAGATACGCAGTATTTT
CASSPSGGDTQYF
>15|TRBV18|TRBJ1-6|few|TRBD1
TGTGCCAGCTCTGGGACAGGGAGAAAGAATTCACCCCTCCACTTT
CASSGTGRKNSPLHF
>14|TRBV10-3|TRBJ2-3|NA|NA
TGTGCCATCAGTGAGACTGCTTCCACAGATACGCAGTATTTT
CAISETASTDTQYF
>14|TRBV28|TRBJ1-5|NA|TRBD1
TGTGCCAGCAGTCCGGGACAGAACCATCAGCCCCAGCATTTT
CASSPGQNHQPQHF
>12|TRBV2|TRBJ1-2|NA|NA
TGTGCCAGCAGTGAAGGGGCAGGGGACGGCACCTTC
CASSEGAGDGTF
>14|TRBV5-1|TRBJ1-2|NA|TRBD1
TGCGCCAGCAGCTTGGGGACAGGCGGTCTTGGCTACACCTTC
CASSLGTGGLGYTF
>14|TRBV2|TRBJ2-2|NA|NA
TGTGCCAGCAGTGGGGCGCGGAACACCGGGGAGCTGTTTTTT
CASSGARNTGELFF
>13|TRBV5-1|TRBJ1-1|NA|NA
TGCGCCAGCAGCTTACAGGGAAACACTGAAGCTTTCTTT
CASSLQGNTEAFF
>15|TRBV11-3|TRBJ2-3|NA|TRBD1
TGTGCCAGCAGCTTGGGACAGGGAACCACAGATACGCAGTATTTT
CASSLGQGTTDTQYF
>15|TRBV5-1|TRBJ2-2|NA|NA
TGCGCCAGCAGCTTGGAAGGCGGGAACACCGGGGAGCTGTTTTTT
CASSLEGGNTGELFF
>15|TRBV19|TRBJ2-5|once|NA
TGTGCCAGTAGTATGGCCCCCGCGGCAGGGGAGACCCAGTACTTC
CASSMAPAAGETQYF